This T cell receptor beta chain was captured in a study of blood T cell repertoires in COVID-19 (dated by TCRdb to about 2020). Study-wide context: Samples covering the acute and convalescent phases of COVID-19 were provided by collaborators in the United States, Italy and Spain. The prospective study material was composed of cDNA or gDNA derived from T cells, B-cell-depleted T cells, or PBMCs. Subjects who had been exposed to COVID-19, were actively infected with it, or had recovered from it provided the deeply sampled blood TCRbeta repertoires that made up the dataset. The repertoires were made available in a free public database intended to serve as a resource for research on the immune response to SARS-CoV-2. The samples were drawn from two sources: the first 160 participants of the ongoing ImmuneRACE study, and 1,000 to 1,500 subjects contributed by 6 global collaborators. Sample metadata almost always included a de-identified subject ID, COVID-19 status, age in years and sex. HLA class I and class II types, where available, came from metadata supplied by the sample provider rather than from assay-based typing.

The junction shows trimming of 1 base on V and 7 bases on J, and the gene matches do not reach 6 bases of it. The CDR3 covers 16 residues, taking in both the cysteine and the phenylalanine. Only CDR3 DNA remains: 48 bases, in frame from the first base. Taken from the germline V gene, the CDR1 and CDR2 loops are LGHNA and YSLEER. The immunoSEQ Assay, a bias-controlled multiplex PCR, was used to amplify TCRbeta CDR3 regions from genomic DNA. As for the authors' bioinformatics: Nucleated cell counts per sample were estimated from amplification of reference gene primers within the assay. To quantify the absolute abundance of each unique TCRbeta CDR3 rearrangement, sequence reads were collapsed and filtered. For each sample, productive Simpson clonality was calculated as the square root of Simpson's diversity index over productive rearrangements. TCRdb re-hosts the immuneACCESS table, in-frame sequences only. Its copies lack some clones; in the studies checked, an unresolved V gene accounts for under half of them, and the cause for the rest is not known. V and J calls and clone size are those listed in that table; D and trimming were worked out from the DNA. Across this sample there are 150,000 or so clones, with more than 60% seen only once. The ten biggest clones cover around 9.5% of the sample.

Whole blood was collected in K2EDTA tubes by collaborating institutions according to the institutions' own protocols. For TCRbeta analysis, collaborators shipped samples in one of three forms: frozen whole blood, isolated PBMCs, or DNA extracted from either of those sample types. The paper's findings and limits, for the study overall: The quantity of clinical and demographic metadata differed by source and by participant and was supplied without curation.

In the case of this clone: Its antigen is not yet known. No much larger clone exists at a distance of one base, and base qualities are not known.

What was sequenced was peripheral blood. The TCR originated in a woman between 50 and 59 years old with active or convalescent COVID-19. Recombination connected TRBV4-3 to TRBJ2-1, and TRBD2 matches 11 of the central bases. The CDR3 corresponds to CASSQGSSGGANEQFF. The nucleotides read TGCGCCAGCAGCCAAGGAAGTAGCGGGGGGGCAAATGAGCAGTTCTTC.